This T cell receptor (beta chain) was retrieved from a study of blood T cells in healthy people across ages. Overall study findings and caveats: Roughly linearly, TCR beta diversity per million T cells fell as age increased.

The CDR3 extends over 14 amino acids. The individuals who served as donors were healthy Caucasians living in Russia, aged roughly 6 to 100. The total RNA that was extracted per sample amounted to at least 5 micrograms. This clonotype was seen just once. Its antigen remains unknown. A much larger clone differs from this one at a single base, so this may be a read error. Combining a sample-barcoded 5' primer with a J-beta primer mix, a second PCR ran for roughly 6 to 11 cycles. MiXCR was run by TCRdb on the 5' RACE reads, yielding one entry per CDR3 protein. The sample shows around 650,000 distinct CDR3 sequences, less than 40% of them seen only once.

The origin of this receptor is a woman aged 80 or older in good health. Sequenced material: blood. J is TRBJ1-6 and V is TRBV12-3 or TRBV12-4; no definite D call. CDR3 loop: CAGSLRATDSPLHF. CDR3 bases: TGTGCCGGCAGTTTACGTGCAACAGATTCACCCCTCCACTTT.